This passage covers 32 T cell receptor beta chains from one sample sequenced in a study of blood T cell repertoires in COVID-19. Only in-frame clones appear in the TCRdb table, and some are missing; sequencing was by immunoSEQ multiplex PCR. The repertoire consists of some 190,000 clones, with around 80% occurring once and the leading ten covering 6% to 8.5%. The sample taken for sequencing was peripheral blood. The receptors here all came from a man in his fifties or sixties with acute or convalescent COVID-19.

The J gene is TRBJ1-2, the V gene TRBV6-5, with D unresolved. CDR3 length: 12 residues. The V end was cut by 10 bases, the J end by 6 bases, with 15 bases between. Germline lookup yields CDR1 MNHEY and CDR2 SVGAGI. CDR3 bases: TGTGCCAATCTCCCTTCTATGGATGGCTACACCTTC. Translating gives CANLPSMDGYTF.

The sample holds one count of this clone. V is TRBV4-3 and J is TRBJ1-3, with D unresolved. The germline gives CDR1 LGHNA, CDR2 YSLEER. CDR3 size: 16 residues. Trimming removed 4 bases at V and 0 bases at J, with 13 bases between. The CDR3 loop is CASSPTPMSSGNTIYF. CDR3 sequence (DNA): TGCGCCAGCAGCCCCACTCCGATGAGCTCTGGAAACACCATATATTTT.

The chain is built from TRBV5-4 and TRBJ1-1, with TRBD1 as a possible D gene (5 bases). V lost 2 bases, J lost 4 bases, and 12 bases lay in between. CDR1 SGHNT and CDR2 YYREEE come from the germline V gene (reference sequence). This CDR3 has 14 amino acids. Written as DNA, the CDR3 is TGTGCCAGCAGCTTTCGGGTGGGGGGCACTGAAGCTTTCTTT. As protein: CASSFRVGGTEAFF.

This clone was counted a few times. This sequence joins TRBV4-3 and TRBJ2-1; TRBD1 agrees at 7 bases. The CDR3 consists of 15 residues. Trimming at V came to 4 bases and at J to 6 bases, leaving 9 bases not matched to a gene. Germline CDR1 LGHNA, CDR2 YSLEER. Here the CDR3 DNA reads TGCGCCAGCAGCCCCCGACAGGGCTGGGGCAATGAGCAGTTCTTC. This codes for CASSPRQGWGNEQFF.

The chain links TRBV27 to TRBJ2-2, with TRBD1 identical over 7 bases. The CDR3 loop spans 17 amino acids. V was clipped by 2 bases and J by 1 base; unmatched bases: 7. Looked up from germline, CDR1 is MNHEY and CDR2 is SMNVEV (reference sequence). CDR3 sequence reads: CASSLSSGDRNTGELFF. DNA of the CDR3: TGTGCCAGCAGTTTAAGTTCCGGGGACAGGAACACCGGGGAGCTGTTTTTT.

The chain is built from TRBV2 and TRBJ1-6; no firm D call. The CDR3 has 17 residues. CDR1 is SNHLY, CDR2 FYNNEI, per germline. Trimming left V 0 bases short and J 7 bases short, with 16 bases between. Written as DNA, the CDR3 is TGTGCCAGCAGTGAAGCGCTCAAAATTACTTCAAATTCACCCCTCCACTTT. Translated: CASSEALKITSNSPLHF.

V and J are TRBV5-1 and TRBJ2-7, with 7 bases matching TRBD1. Losses at the gene ends were 2 bases for V and 4 bases for J; bases not matched to a gene: 3. Germline CDR1 SGHRS, CDR2 YFSETQ. The CDR3 is 13 amino acids. Here the CDR3 reads CASSFLQGYEQYF. In DNA form, the CDR3 reads TGCGCCAGCAGCTTCTTACAGGGGTACGAGCAGTACTTC. Full variable domain (missing parts from reference TRBV5-1 and TRBJ2-7): KAGVTQTPRYLIKTRGQQVTLSCSPISGHRSVSWYQQTPGQGLQFLFEYFSETQRNKGNFPGRFSGRQFSNSRSEMNVSTLELGDSALYLCASSFLQGYEQYFGPGTRLTVT.

The CDR3 is CASSLVQADYGYTF. CDR3 DNA sequence: TGTGCCAGCAGCTTGGTACAGGCGGACTATGGCTACACCTTC. The chain uses TRBV5-6 and TRBJ1-2; a possible D gene is TRBD1 (5 bases). Looked up from germline, CDR1 is SGHDT and CDR2 is YYEEEE. Trimming removed 0 bases at V and 3 bases at J, with 9 bases between. CDR3 size: 14 residues.

The J gene is TRBJ2-1, the V gene TRBV11-2; 7 bases line up with TRBD2. The germline gives CDR1 SGHAT, CDR2 FQNNGV. After removal of 1 base from V and 6 bases from J, the junction contained 6 bases not matched to a gene. The CDR3 contains 15 residues. The CDR3 DNA is TGTGCCAGCAGCTTAGGGCTAGCGGAGGGCAATGAGCAGTTCTTC. Its translation: CASSLGLAEGNEQFF.

The DNA of the CDR3 is TGTGCCAGCAGCCCGAGAGCGGGAAAGAACACCGGGGAGCTGTTTTTT. It codes for CASSPRAGKNTGELFF. This chain links TRBV11-3 with TRBJ2-2, with TRBD2 matching 7 bases. Germline V lookup: CDR1 SGHNT, CDR2 YENEEA. V trimming: 5 bases; J trimming: 1 base; junction bases outside the gene matches: 7. The CDR3 loop spans 16 amino acids.

This sequence joins TRBV5-3 and TRBJ1-3, with D possibly matching TRBD1 (6 bases). TRBV5-3 is an open reading frame, and its role is uncertain. The CDR3 spans 16 residues. V lost 5 bases and J lost 0, with 15 bases in between. CDR3 protein: CARSRGRGYSGNTIYF. The CDR3 DNA sequence: TGTGCCAGAAGTAGGGGCAGGGGCTACTCTGGAAACACCATATATTTT.

This clone showed up just once. This chain joins TRBV30 and TRBJ2-1; 8 positions match TRBD2. The V and J ends lost 5 bases and 4 bases, in that order; junction bases with no gene match: 13. The CDR3 runs to 16 residues. Germline CDR1 GTSNPN, CDR2 SVGIG (reference sequence). The DNA for the CDR3 is TGTGCCTGGTTGCTCCCGGAAGCGGGAGTGTACAATGAGCAGTTCTTC. It encodes CAWLLPEAGVYNEQFF.

The chain recombines TRBV19 with TRBJ1-4; TRBD1 agrees at 9 bases. The CDR3 runs 14 residues. The V gene's germline CDR1 is LNHDA and CDR2 SQIVND (reference sequence). J lost 8 bases, V lost 2 bases, and 3 bases had no gene match. CDR3 loop: CASSIRGTGEKLFF. Written as DNA, the CDR3 is TGTGCCAGTAGTATACGTGGGACAGGGGAAAAACTGTTTTTT.

The chain recombines TRBV6-4 with TRBJ2-1; the match to TRBD2 covers 7 bases. CDR1 and CDR2 (germline): MRHNA, SNTAGT. Germline trimming cut 0 bases from V and 8 bases from J; bases unmatched to any gene: 10. The CDR3 is 16 amino acids. CDR3 protein: CASSDSNPWGGDEQFF. The DNA for the CDR3 is TGTGCCAGCAGTGACTCGAACCCATGGGGGGGTGATGAGCAGTTCTTC.

CDR3 bases: TGTGCCAGCAGTGTTGGAACGGGACTAGCGGGAGGGGGCAAAAACATTCAGTACTTC. This encodes CASSVGTGLAGGGKNIQYF. V gene TRBV2 combines with J gene TRBJ2-4; TRBD2 aligns across 16 bases. Germline CDR1 and CDR2: SNHLY and FYNNEI. Trimming removed 4 bases from V and 3 bases from J; junction bases left unmatched: 9. This CDR3 is 19 amino acids long.

This chain links TRBV3-1 (or the pseudogene TRBV3-2) with TRBJ1-3, with D possibly matching TRBD1 (6 bases). Trimming pared 0 bases from V and 2 bases from J, leaving 14 bases between. The CDR3 has 17 amino acids. Germline V gives CDR1 LGHDT, CDR2 YNNKEL (reference sequence). The CDR3 reads CASSQDLGGRAGNTIYF. The CDR3 DNA follows: TGTGCCAGCAGCCAAGATTTAGGGGGAAGGGCTGGAAACACCATATATTTT.

The chain couples TRBV21-1 to TRBJ2-7; the table's D call TRBD1 went unverified against the DNA. TRBV21-1 is labeled a pseudogene. This CDR3 is 13 amino acids long. The CDR3 coding sequence is TGTGCCAGCGGACGGACAGGGCACCCCGAGCAGTACTTC. It specifies CASGRTGHPEQYF.

This clone was recorded a few times. The chain links TRBV2 to TRBJ2-1, with 9 bases lining up with TRBD2. CDR1 and CDR2 from the germline V gene are SNHLY and FYNNEI. The length of the CDR3 is 14 residues. The trim removed 7 bases at V and 9 bases at J, leaving 10 bases unmatched. For the CDR3, the DNA is TGTGCCAGCACGCAGCTAGCGGGGAAGGGTGAGCAGTTCTTC. This translates into CASTQLAGKGEQFF.

This sequence joins TRBV29-1 and TRBJ1-1; D possibly corresponds to TRBD1 (5 bases). Trimming shortened V by 3 bases and J by 11 bases, and 19 bases separated the two germline ends. The CDR3 runs 13 residues. Germline values: CDR1 SQVTM, CDR2 ANQGSEA. CDR3 sequence (DNA): TGCAGCGTTGAGACCCCCAGGGCAGCCCGCGCTTTCTTT. It is translated as CSVETPRAARAFF.

The gene calls are TRBV3-1 (or the pseudogene TRBV3-2) and TRBJ2-3; TRBD2 agrees at 9 bases. From germline, CDR1 is LGHDT and CDR2 YNNKEL (reference sequence). The CDR3 sequence is 15 residues long. V shed 9 bases and J 3 bases; nucleotides not matched to a gene: 10. In nucleotides, the CDR3 is TGTGCCAGTTCAATAGCGGGAGCGAGGACAGATACGCAGTATTTT. This gives the protein CASSIAGARTDTQYF.

The CDR3 bases are TGTGCCAGCAGCTTAAGTAGCCTAGCGGGAGGGGTCGGGGGTGAGCAGTACTTC. Protein: CASSLSSLAGGVGGEQYF. The gene calls are TRBV7-6 and TRBJ2-7; TRBD2 matches at 12 bases. Per germline, CDR1 SGHVS and CDR2 FNYEAQ. The CDR3 spans 18 residues. Trimming cost V 2 bases and J 7 bases; bases outside gene matches: 15.

The chain has TRBV6-2 or TRBV6-3 and TRBJ2-7, with D possibly TRBD2 on 6 matching bases. The V gene's germline CDR1 is MNHEY and CDR2 SVGEGT. The CDR3 spans 15 residues. V lost 2 bases and J 0 bases, leaving 11 bases between the germline ends. The DNA of the CDR3 is TGTGCCAGCAGTTACCCTCGGGGGAGCTCCTACGAGCAGTACTTC. It yields the protein CASSYPRGSSYEQYF.

The chain has TRBV5-6 and TRBJ1-2; maybe TRBD1 (6 bases). Germline CDR1 SGHDT, CDR2 YYEEEE. The V end was cut by 4 bases, the J end by 0 bases, with 19 bases between. The CDR3 has 17 residues. In DNA, the CDR3 is TGTGCCAGCAGCACCGACTATGGACAGACCCCTAACTATGGCTACACCTTC. Translation: CASSTDYGQTPNYGYTF.

The chain has TRBV3-1 (or the pseudogene TRBV3-2) and TRBJ2-7; weak D call: TRBD2 (6 bases). CDR1 and CDR2 (germline): LGHDT, YNNKEL (reference sequence). Trimming took off 3 bases at V and 2 bases at J, with 14 bases between the two ends. CDR3 length: 15 amino acids. CDR3 sequence: CASSHTTSSTYEQYF. CDR3 DNA sequence: TGTGCCAGCAGCCACACCACTAGCAGCACCTACGAGCAGTACTTC.

This clone was seen a few times. V usage is TRBV2 and J usage is TRBJ2-7, with TRBD1 matching over 7 bases. CDR1 and CDR2 from the germline V gene are SNHLY and FYNNEI. CDR3 size: 14 residues. Trimming cost V 7 bases and J 0 bases; bases outside gene matches: 6. In nucleotides, the CDR3 is TGTGCCAGCAAGCGCTGGGACAGCTCCTACGAGCAGTACTTC. Translated, it gives CASKRWDSSYEQYF.

This clone has a handful of counts. The chain combines TRBV9 with TRBJ2-3; a weak D match, TRBD1 (6 bases). The germline V gene has CDR1 SGDLS and CDR2 YYNGEE. Trimming removed 0 bases at V and 4 bases at J, with 12 bases between. The CDR3 runs 15 residues. CDR3 in amino acids: CASSVEQGRSDTQYF. In DNA, the CDR3 is TGTGCCAGCAGCGTAGAACAGGGAAGGTCAGATACGCAGTATTTT.

This clone was observed a single time. This chain uses TRBV23-1 with TRBJ2-5; 12 nucleotides agree with TRBD2. TRBV23-1 is an ORF, and what it does is uncertain. The ends lost 0 bases at V and 2 bases at J; junction bases unmatched: 7. This CDR3 region has 18 residues. CDR3 in amino acids: CASSQSLGLAGIQETQYF. The CDR3 region has the DNA TGCGCCAGCAGTCAATCCCTAGGACTAGCGGGGATACAAGAGACCCAGTACTTC.

In this sample, this clone turned up a few times. The chain links TRBV5-1 to TRBJ1-4; D gene uncertain. The CDR3 consists of 14 residues. Trimming cost V 4 bases and J 7 bases, with 14 bases left between them. The V gene's germline CDR1 is SGHRS and CDR2 YFSETQ. CDR3 in amino acids: CASSPGLLGEKLFF. The CDR3, as DNA: TGCGCCAGCAGCCCGGGTCTGTTAGGTGAAAAACTGTTTTTT.

The chain employs TRBV7-8 and TRBJ2-7, with 10 nucleotides matching TRBD2. The CDR3 is made up of 15 amino acids. With 2 bases clipped from V and 6 bases from J, the junction kept 7 bases outside the gene matches. In germline, CDR1 is SGHVS, CDR2 FQNEAQ. CDR3 nucleotide sequence: TGTGCCAGCAGCTTAAAGCGGGAGGGGACGGGCGAGCAGTACTTC. This sequence encodes CASSLKREGTGEQYF.

V usage is TRBV30 and J usage is TRBJ2-3; D might be TRBD1 (6 bases). Germline values: CDR1 GTSNPN, CDR2 SVGIG (reference sequence). Between the trimmed V and J ends, which lost 0 bases and 3 bases, there was a span of 7 bases. CDR3 length: 13 amino acids. CDR3 amino acids: CAWSVQGTDTQYF. In DNA form, the CDR3 reads TGTGCCTGGAGTGTACAGGGAACAGATACGCAGTATTTT. Based on the CDR3 plus reference TRBV30 and TRBJ2-3, the full variable domain is SQTIHQWPATLVQPVGSPLSLECTVEGTSNPNLYWYRQAAGRGLQLLFYSVGIGQISSEVPQNLSASRPQDRQFILSSKKLLLSDSGFYLCAWSVQGTDTQYFGPGTRLTVL.

This chain joins TRBV7-9 and TRBJ1-1, with a tentative D call TRBD1 (5 bases). This CDR3 has 15 residues. Germline V CDR1 and CDR2: SEHNR, FQNEAQ (reference sequence). V lost 1 base and J 0 bases, leaving 9 bases between the germline ends. In DNA, the CDR3 is TGTGCCAGCAGCTTAGTGGGGGGTTTGAACACTGAAGCTTTCTTT. This encodes CASSLVGGLNTEAFF.

The V gene is TRBV7-9, the J gene TRBJ2-1; D unresolved. Trimming removed 5 bases at V and 8 bases at J, with 7 bases between. The germline V gene has CDR1 SEHNR and CDR2 FQNEAQ (reference sequence). The length of the CDR3 is 11 residues. The chain's CDR3 is CASSISDEQFF. CDR3 bases: TGTGCCAGCAGCATTTCGGATGAGCAGTTCTTC. Full variable domain (remainder filled in from reference TRBV7-9 and TRBJ2-1): DTGVSQNPRHKITKRGQNVTFRCDPISEHNRLYWYRQTLGQGPEFLTYFQNEAQLEKSRLLSDRFSAERPKGSFSTLEIQRTEQGDSAMYLCASSISDEQFFGPGTRLTVL.